What follows is one TCR beta chain and its context. Assay: immunoSEQ multiplex PCR; the TCRdb copy retains only in-frame clones and omits some. The sample consists of approximately 2.5 million clones, more than 80% of them appearing once. The record originates from a study of shared clonotypes between healthy human individuals. V dropped 2 bases and J dropped 4 bases, with 10 bases sitting between them. The CDR3 covers 14 residues. CDR1 is SGHTA, CDR2 FQGTGA, per germline. The chain links TRBV7-3 to TRBJ2-3; a weak D match, TRBD2 (7 bases). This TCR came from a man aged 18 to 35 in good health. Specimen: naive CD4+ T cells sorted from blood. Specified subset: CD45RA+ positively selected. Here the CDR3 DNA reads TGTGCCAGCAGCTTACAGGGGAGGGCAGATACGCAGTATTTT. The encoded protein is CASSLQGRADTQYF. The full variable domain, completed using reference TRBV7-3 and TRBJ2-3, is GAGVSQTPSNKVTEKGKYVELRCDPISGHTALYWYRQSLGQGPEFLIYFQGTGAADDSGLPNDRFFAVRPEGSVSTLKIQRTERGDSAVYLCASSLQGRADTQYFGPGTRLTVL.